This T cell receptor (beta chain) came from a study of blood T cell repertoires in COVID-19. For the study at large: The origin of the acute and convalescent COVID-19 samples was the United States, Italy and Spain. The analysed material was cDNA or gDNA that came from T cells, B-cell-depleted T cells, or PBMCs.

In the study's own analysis: Reference gene primer amplification yielded estimated nucleated cell counts. Sequenced by immunoSEQ multiplex PCR; TCRdb stores in-frame clones only, minus some. V and J calls and clone size are those listed in that table; D and trimming were worked out from the DNA. The sample records about 95,000 clones, 85% to 95% being singletons. Sequencing used peripheral blood. The receptor's source is a woman in her 50s in a cohort sampled during active COVID-19.

In DNA form, the CDR3 reads TGTGCCAGCAGTAGAGGGACAGGGGGCTACTACGAGCAGTACTTC. The encoded protein is CASSRGTGGYYEQYF. V is TRBV6-5 and J is TRBJ2-7; 12 bases line up with TRBD1. The germline CDR1 and CDR2 sequences are MNHEY and SVGAGI. The CDR3 loop spans 15 amino acids. The junction had 5 bases not matched to a gene; V was cut back by 5 bases and J by 3 bases.